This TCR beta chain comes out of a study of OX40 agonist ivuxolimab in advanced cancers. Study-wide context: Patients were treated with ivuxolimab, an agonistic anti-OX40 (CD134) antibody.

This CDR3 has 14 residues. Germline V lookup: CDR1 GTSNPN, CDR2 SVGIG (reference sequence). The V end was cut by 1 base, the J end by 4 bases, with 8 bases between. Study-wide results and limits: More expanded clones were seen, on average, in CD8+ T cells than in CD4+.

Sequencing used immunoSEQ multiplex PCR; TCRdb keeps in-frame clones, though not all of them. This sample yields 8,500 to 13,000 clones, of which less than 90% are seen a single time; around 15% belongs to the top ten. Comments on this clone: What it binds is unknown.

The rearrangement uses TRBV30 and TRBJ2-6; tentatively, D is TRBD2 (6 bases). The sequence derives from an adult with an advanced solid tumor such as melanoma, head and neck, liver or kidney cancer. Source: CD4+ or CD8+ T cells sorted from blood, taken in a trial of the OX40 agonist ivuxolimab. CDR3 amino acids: CAWSGGTGANVLTF. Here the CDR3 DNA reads TGTGCCTGGAGTGGCGGGACGGGGGCCAACGTCCTGACTTTC.